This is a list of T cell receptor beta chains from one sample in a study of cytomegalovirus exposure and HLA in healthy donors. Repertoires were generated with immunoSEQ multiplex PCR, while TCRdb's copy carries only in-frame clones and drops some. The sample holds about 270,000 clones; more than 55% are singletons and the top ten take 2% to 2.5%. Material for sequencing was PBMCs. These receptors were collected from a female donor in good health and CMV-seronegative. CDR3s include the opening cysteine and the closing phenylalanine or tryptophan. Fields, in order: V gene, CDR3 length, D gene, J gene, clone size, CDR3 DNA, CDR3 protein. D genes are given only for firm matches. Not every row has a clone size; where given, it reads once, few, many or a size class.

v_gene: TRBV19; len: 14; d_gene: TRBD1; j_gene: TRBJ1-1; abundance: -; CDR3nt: TGTGCCAGTAGTATAGGGGACAGCAACACTGAAGCTTTCTTT; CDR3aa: CASSIGDSNTEAFF
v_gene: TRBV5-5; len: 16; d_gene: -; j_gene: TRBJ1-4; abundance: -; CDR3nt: TGTGCCAGCAGCTTGGGGCACCTTGCAACTAATGAAAAACTGTTTTTT; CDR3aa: CASSLGHLATNEKLFF
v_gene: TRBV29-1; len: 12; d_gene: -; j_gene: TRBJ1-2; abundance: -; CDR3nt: TGCAGCGTTGATCAGGGCTCCTATGGCTACACCTTC; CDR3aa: CSVDQGSYGYTF
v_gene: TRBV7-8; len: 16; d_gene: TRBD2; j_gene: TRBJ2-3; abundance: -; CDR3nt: TGTGCCAGCAGCCGGGAGGCAGGACTAGGAACAGATACGCAGTATTTT; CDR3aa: CASSREAGLGTDTQYF
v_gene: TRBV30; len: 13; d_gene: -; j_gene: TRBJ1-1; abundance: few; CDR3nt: TGTGCCTGGAGTGTTTCAGGGGAGACTGAAGCTTTCTTT; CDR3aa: CAWSVSGETEAFF
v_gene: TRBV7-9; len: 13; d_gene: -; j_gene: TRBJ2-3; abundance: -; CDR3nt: TGTGCCAGCAGAGCCGTGTTCACAGATACGCAGTATTTT; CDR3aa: CASRAVFTDTQYF
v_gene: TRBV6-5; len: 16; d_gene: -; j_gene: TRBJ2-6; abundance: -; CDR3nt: TGTGCCAGCAGTTACGTCCTAGACTCTGGGGCCAACGTCCTGACTTTC; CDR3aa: CASSYVLDSGANVLTF
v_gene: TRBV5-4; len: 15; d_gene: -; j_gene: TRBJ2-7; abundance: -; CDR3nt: TGTGCCAGCAGCTTGCGAGACACCAGCCCTTACGAGCAGTACTTC; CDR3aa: CASSLRDTSPYEQYF
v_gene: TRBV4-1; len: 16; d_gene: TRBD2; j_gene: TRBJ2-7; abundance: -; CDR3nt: TGCGCCAGCAGCCAAGGGCTAGCGGGAGGGCCTTACGAGCAGTACTTC; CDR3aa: CASSQGLAGGPYEQYF
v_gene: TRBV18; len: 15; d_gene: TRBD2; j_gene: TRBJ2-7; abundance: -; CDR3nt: TGTGCCACCATCCCCCCGGGAGGGGATAAAAACGAGCAGTACTTC; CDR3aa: CATIPPGGDKNEQYF
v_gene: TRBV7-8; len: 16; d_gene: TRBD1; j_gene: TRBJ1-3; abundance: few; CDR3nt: TGTGCCAGCAGCCGTCCAGGACAGGGGGAGGCAAACACCATATATTTT; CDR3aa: CASSRPGQGEANTIYF
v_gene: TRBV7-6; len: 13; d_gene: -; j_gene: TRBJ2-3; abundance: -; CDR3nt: TGTGCCAGCAGCCCCACAAGCACAGATACGCAGTATTTT; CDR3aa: CASSPTSTDTQYF
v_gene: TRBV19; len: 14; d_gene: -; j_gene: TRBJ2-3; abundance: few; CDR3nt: TGTGCCAGTTCGGCGGGATGGGGTGAAGATACGCAGTATTTT; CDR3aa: CASSAGWGEDTQYF
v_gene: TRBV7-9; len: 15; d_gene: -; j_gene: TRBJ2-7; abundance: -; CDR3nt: TGTGCCAGCAGCTTAGGTAGCGGAGGTGCCTTGGAGCAGTACTTC; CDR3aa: CASSLGSGGALEQYF